One sample yielded the 18 T cell receptor beta chains listed below, sequenced in a study of OX40 agonist ivuxolimab in advanced cancers. TCRdb keeps only in-frame clones here, not all; method: immunoSEQ multiplex PCR. The sample includes approximately 19,000 clones, over 60% of them seen just once. The input for sequencing was CD4+ or CD8+ T cells sorted from blood, taken in a trial of the OX40 agonist ivuxolimab. The origin of the receptors is an adult with an advanced solid tumor such as melanoma, head and neck, liver or kidney cancer.

V is TRBV7-6 and J is TRBJ2-2; TRBD1 matches at 9 bases. The germline V gene encodes CDR1 SGHVS and CDR2 FNYEAQ. V lost 3 bases, J lost 4 bases, and 3 bases stayed unmatched. This CDR3 is 15 amino acids long. CDR3 sequence reads: CASSFTGGGTGELFF. The CDR3 nucleotides are TGTGCCAGCAGCTTTACAGGGGGCGGCACCGGGGAGCTGTTTTTT.

The chain is built from TRBV5-4 and TRBJ2-3; 11 nucleotides line up with TRBD2. The CDR3 has 17 amino acids. Trimming cost V 4 bases and J 2 bases; bases outside gene matches: 9. From germline, CDR1 is SGHNT and CDR2 YYREEE (reference sequence). CDR3 amino acids: CASSPTPTSGTTDTQYF. The DNA of the CDR3 is TGTGCCAGCAGCCCGACACCGACTAGCGGGACCACAGATACGCAGTATTTT.

The gene calls are TRBV7-8 and TRBJ2-7; D is perhaps TRBD2 (6 bases). CDR3 length: 16 residues. Trimming took off 4 bases at V and 2 bases at J, with 18 bases between the two ends. Germline-derived CDR1 and CDR2 are SGHVS and FQNEAQ. The CDR3 DNA follows: TGTGCCAGCAGCTCCTCCGAGACTAGAAATGCCTACGAGCAGTACTTC. Translation: CASSSSETRNAYEQYF.

V usage is TRBV6-5 and J usage is TRBJ1-1; D remains unclear. The V and J ends lost 6 bases and 2 bases respectively, with 10 bases between them. The CDR3 length is 13 residues. Germline V CDR1 and CDR2: MNHEY, SVGAGI. CDR3 region: CASSPRENTEAFF. The CDR3 nucleotides are TGTGCCAGCAGCCCCCGGGAAAACACTGAAGCTTTCTTT.

The table lists this clone with many counts. The same CDR3 is also encoded by other DNA sequences in this sample. The chain carries TRBV4-2 and TRBJ2-1, with a weak D call TRBD1 (5 bases). V was pared by 0 bases and J by 1 base, with 7 bases between. The CDR3 contains 15 residues. CDR1 and CDR2 from the germline V gene are LGHNA and YNFKEQ. The CDR3 region is CASSQDKGSYNEQFF. CDR3 DNA sequence: TGTGCCAGCAGCCAAGATAAGGGGTCCTACAATGAGCAGTTCTTC.

The gene calls are TRBV27 and TRBJ2-1, with 13 bases aligning to TRBD2. This CDR3 spans 15 amino acids. The ends lost 5 bases at V and 9 bases at J; junction bases unmatched: 7. Germline CDR1 MNHEY, CDR2 SMNVEV (reference sequence). This CDR3 is CASSPGTSGNSEQFF. CDR3 in DNA: TGTGCCAGCAGTCCCGGGACTAGCGGGAACAGTGAGCAGTTCTTC.

V and J are TRBV6-5 and TRBJ2-5; TRBD1 matches 10 bases. The CDR3 totals 14 residues. CDR1 and CDR2 from the germline V gene are MNHEY and SVGAGI. V gave up 2 bases and J gave up 3 bases; unmatched junction bases: 0. DNA of the CDR3: TGTGCCAGCAGTTACGGACAGGGGGAAGAGACCCAGTACTTC. The encoded protein is CASSYGQGEETQYF.

This clone was picked up one time. The rearrangement links TRBV4-3 to TRBJ2-3, with D uncertain. In germline, CDR1 is LGHNA, CDR2 YSLEER. CDR3 length equals 15 residues. V was trimmed by 2 bases and J by 2 bases, leaving 11 bases between them. CDR3 coding DNA: TGCGCCAGCAGCCAAAATTTTTATTCCACAGATACGCAGTATTTT. It codes for CASSQNFYSTDTQYF.

The CDR3 sequence: CASSLTGGHLNTGELFF. Here the CDR3 DNA reads TGTGCCAGCAGCTTAACGGGCGGGCACTTGAACACCGGGGAGCTGTTTTTT. The V call is TRBV7-3, the J call TRBJ2-2, with a weak D call TRBD2 (5 bases). V was shortened by 0 bases and J by 1 base, with 12 bases between the two germline ends. Germline CDR1 SGHTA, CDR2 FQGTGA. CDR3 size: 17 residues.

This rearrangement joins TRBV5-5 to TRBJ1-3, with TRBD1 identical over 7 bases. The CDR3 is 13 residues long. The trim removed 6 bases at V and 0 bases at J, leaving 0 bases unmatched. Germline CDR1 SGHKS, CDR2 YYEKEE (reference sequence). The CDR3 DNA is TGTGCCAGCACAGGGGGCTCTGGAAACACCATATATTTT. This codes for CASTGGSGNTIYF. The entire variable domain, with the rest obtained from reference TRBV5-5 and TRBJ1-3, is as follows: DAGVTQSPTHLIKTRGQQVTLRCSPISGHKSVSWYQQVLGQGPQFIFQYYEKEERGRGNFPDRFSARQFPNYSSELNVNALLLGDSALYLCASTGGSGNTIYFGEGSWLTVV.

This clone was detected once. The rearrangement links TRBV28 to TRBJ2-5, with 9 bases matching TRBD2. This CDR3 contains 15 residues. CDR1 and CDR2 (germline): MDHEN, SYDVKM. V dropped 5 bases and J dropped 4; count of bases not matched to a gene: 8. The CDR3 DNA is TGTGCCAGCAGTATCATTCGGCGGGGGGGAGAGACCCAGTACTTC. It encodes CASSIIRRGGETQYF.

This clone was counted once. The rearrangement links TRBV28 to TRBJ2-7; D possibly corresponds to TRBD2 (7 bases). CDR3 length: 16 residues. Germline V gene sequence: CDR1 MDHEN, CDR2 SYDVKM. V lost 1 base to trimming and J lost 5 bases, with 18 bases between them. CDR3 sequence: CASSLFGGGSLDEQYF. The CDR3 DNA reads TGTGCCAGCAGTTTATTTGGCGGGGGCTCGCTGGACGAGCAGTACTTC.

The gene calls are TRBV13 and TRBJ1-2; TRBD1 is a possible D gene (5 bases). The CDR3 consists of 13 residues. Germline V gives CDR1 PRHDT, CDR2 FYEKMQ (reference sequence). Deletions cut 3 bases from V and 8 bases from J, with 13 bases between. In DNA form, the CDR3 reads TGTGCCAGCAGCTTGGGACGGGGGTTCGGCTACACCTTC. This sequence encodes CASSLGRGFGYTF.

This clone was counted a few times. This chain joins TRBV25-1 and TRBJ1-4; D is undetermined. The germline V and J ends were trimmed by 4 bases and 4 bases, with 13 bases remaining between them. The CDR3 has 15 residues. Germline assignment: CDR1 MGHDK and CDR2 SYGVNS. The CDR3 sequence: CASSGWTEINEKLFF. CDR3 nucleotides: TGTGCCAGCAGTGGGTGGACGGAAATTAATGAAAAACTGTTTTTT. Full variable domain (rest looked up from reference TRBV25-1 and TRBJ1-4): EADIYQTPRYLVIGTGKKITLECSQTMGHDKMYWYQQDPGMELHLIHYSYGVNSTEKGDLSSESTVSRIRTEHFPLTLESARPSHTSQYLCASSGWTEINEKLFFGSGTQLSVL.

This clone has a handful of counts. J is TRBJ1-6 and V is TRBV9, with a tentative D call TRBD1 (6 bases). The CDR3 runs to 15 residues. The V and J ends lost 4 bases and 7 bases respectively, with 15 bases between them. Germline V gives CDR1 SGDLS, CDR2 YYNGEE. CDR3 DNA: TGTGCCAGCAGCCCAAAGGCAGGGGTAAATTCACCCCTCCACTTT. This sequence encodes CASSPKAGVNSPLHF.

The chain joins TRBV5-1 to TRBJ2-7; a weak D match, TRBD2 (6 bases). Germline V gene sequence: CDR1 SGHRS, CDR2 YFSETQ. V lost 0 bases to trimming and J lost 4 bases, with 11 bases between them. CDR3 length: 14 amino acids. The CDR3 here is CASSLGSGDYEQYF. For the CDR3, the DNA is TGCGCCAGCAGCTTGGGATCGGGAGATTACGAGCAGTACTTC.

This clone was observed a few times. The chain carries TRBV7-9 and TRBJ1-4; D remains ambiguous. Germline assignment: CDR1 SEHNR and CDR2 FQNEAQ (reference sequence). The CDR3 spans 14 residues. The V end was cut by 2 bases, the J end by 6 bases, with 10 bases between. This CDR3 reads CASSLYGADEKLFF. Here the CDR3 DNA reads TGTGCCAGCAGCTTATATGGAGCCGATGAAAAACTGTTTTTT.

The DNA of the CDR3 is TGCAGCGTTGCAAGACTAAACAGGGAAACTGAAGCTTTCTTT. Amino acids: CSVARLNRETEAFF. The chain employs TRBV29-1 and TRBJ1-1; TRBD1 might be the D (6 bases). The V gene's germline CDR1 is SQVTM and CDR2 ANQGSEA. The CDR3 extends over 14 amino acids. The V end lost 4 bases, the J end lost 5 bases, and 17 bases lay between the germline ends.